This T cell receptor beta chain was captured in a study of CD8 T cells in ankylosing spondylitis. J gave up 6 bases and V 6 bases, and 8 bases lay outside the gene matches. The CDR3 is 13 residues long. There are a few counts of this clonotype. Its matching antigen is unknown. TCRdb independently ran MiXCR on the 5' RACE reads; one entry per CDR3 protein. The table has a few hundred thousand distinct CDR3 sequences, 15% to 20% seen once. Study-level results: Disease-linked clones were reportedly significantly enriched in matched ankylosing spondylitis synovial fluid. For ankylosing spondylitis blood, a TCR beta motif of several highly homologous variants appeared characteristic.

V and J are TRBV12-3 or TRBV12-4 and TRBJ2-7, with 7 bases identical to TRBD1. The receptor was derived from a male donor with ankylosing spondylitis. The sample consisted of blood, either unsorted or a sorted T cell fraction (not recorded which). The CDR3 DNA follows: TGTGCCAGCAGAAGAGGGACAGCAGCCGAGCAGTACTTC. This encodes CASRRGTAAEQYF.